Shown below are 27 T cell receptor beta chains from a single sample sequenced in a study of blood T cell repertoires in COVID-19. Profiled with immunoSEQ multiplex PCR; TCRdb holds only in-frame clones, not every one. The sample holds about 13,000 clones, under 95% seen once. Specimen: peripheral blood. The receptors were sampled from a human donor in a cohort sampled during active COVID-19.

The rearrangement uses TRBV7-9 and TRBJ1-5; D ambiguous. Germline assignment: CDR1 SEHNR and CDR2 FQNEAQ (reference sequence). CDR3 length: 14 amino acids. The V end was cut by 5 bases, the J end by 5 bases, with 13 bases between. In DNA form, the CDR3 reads TGTGCCAGCAGCCCCCCTTTTTCCCATCAGCCCCAGCATTTT. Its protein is CASSPPFSHQPQHF.

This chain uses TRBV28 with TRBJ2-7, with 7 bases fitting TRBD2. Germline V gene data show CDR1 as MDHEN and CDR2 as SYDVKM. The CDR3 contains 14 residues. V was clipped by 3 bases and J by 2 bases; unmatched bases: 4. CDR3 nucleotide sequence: TGTGCCAGCAGTTTTCTCGGGAGGACCTACGAGCAGTACTTC. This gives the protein CASSFLGRTYEQYF.

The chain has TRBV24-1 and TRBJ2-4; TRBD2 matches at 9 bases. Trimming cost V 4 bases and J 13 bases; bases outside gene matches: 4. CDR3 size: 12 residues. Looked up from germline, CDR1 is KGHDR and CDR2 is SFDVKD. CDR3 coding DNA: TGTGCCACCAGTGAGTTAGCGGGAGCCCAGTACTTC. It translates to CATSELAGAQYF.

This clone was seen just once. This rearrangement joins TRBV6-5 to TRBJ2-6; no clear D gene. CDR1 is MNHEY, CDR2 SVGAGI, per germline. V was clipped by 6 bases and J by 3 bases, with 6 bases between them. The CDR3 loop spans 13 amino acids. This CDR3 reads CASRAGGANVLTF. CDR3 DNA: TGTGCCAGCAGGGCTGGTGGGGCCAACGTCCTGACTTTC.

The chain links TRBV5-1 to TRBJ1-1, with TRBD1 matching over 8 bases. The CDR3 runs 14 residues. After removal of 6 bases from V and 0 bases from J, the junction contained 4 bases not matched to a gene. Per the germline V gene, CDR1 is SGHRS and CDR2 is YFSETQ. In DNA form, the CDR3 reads TGCGCCAGCATCCCAGGGGGCTTGAACACTGAAGCTTTCTTT. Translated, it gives CASIPGGLNTEAFF. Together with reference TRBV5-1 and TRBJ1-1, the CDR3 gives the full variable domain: KAGVTQTPRYLIKTRGQQVTLSCSPISGHRSVSWYQQTPGQGLQFLFEYFSETQRNKGNFPGRFSGRQFSNSRSEMNVSTLELGDSALYLCASIPGGLNTEAFFGQGTRLTVV.

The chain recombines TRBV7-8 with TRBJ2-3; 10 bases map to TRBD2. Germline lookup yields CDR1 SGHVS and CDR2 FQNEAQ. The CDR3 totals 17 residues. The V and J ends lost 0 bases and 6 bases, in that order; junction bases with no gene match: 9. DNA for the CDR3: TGTGCCAGCAGCTTAGCGCCCAGCGGGGGGGGAAGGGATACGCAGTATTTT. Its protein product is CASSLAPSGGGRDTQYF.

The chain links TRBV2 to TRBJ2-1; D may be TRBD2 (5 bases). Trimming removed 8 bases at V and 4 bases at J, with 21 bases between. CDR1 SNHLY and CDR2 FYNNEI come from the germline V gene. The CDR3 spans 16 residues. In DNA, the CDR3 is TGTGCCAGCGGACCTATGACCGGGAAACCTTACAATGAGCAGTTCTTC. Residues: CASGPMTGKPYNEQFF.

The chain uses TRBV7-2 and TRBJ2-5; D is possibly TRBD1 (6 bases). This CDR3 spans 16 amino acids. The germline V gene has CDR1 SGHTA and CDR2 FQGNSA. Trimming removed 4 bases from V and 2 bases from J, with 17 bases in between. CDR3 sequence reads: CASSSQQGRWQETQYF. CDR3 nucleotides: TGTGCCAGCAGCTCCCAACAGGGCCGGTGGCAAGAGACCCAGTACTTC.

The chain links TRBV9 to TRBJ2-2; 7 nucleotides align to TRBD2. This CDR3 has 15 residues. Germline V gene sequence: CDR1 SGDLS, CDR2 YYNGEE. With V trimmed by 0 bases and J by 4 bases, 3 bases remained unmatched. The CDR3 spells CASSVVSSGTGELFF. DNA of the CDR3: TGTGCCAGCAGCGTAGTTTCTAGCGGCACCGGGGAGCTGTTTTTT.

CDR3 in amino acids: CASSPDRGNEQFF. The CDR3 DNA follows: TGTGCCAGCTCACCTGACAGGGGCAATGAGCAGTTCTTC. The gene calls are TRBV18 and TRBJ2-1; 8 bases match TRBD1. The CDR3 spans 13 residues. Per the germline V gene, CDR1 is KGHSH and CDR2 is LQKENI. Losses at the gene ends were 3 bases for V and 6 bases for J; bases not matched to a gene: 1.

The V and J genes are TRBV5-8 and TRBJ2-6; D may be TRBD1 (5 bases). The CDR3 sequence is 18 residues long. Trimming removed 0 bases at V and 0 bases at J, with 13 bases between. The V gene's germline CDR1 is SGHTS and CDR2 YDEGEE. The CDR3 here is CASSLAATVYSGANVLTF. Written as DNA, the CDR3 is TGTGCCAGCAGCTTGGCCGCGACAGTTTACTCTGGGGCCAACGTCCTGACTTTC.

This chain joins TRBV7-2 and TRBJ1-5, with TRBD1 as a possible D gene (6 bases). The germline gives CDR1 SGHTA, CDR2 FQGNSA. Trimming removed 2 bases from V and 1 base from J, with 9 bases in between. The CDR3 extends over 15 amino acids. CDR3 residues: CASSLRGGSNQPQHF. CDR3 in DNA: TGTGCCAGCAGCTTAAGGGGGGGAAGCAATCAGCCCCAGCATTTT. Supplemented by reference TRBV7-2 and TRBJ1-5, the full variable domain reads GAGVSQSPSNKVTEKGKDVELRCDPISGHTALYWYRQSLGQGLEFLIYFQGNSAPDKSGLPSDRFSAERTGGSVSTLTIQRTQQEDSAVYLCASSLRGGSNQPQHFGDGTRLSIL.

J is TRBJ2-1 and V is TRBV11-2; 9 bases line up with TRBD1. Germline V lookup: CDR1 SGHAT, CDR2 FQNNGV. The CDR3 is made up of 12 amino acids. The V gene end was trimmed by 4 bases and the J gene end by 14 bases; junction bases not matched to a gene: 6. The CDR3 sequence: CASSSGRTGEFF. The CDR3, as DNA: TGTGCCAGCAGCTCGGGCCGGACAGGGGAGTTCTTC.

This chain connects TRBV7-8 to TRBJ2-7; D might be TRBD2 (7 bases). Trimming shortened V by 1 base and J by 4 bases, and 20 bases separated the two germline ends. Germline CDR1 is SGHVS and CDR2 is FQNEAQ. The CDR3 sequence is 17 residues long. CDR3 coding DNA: TGTGCCAGCAGCTTAGTTCGGGCGGAGGGGGGGTTGTACGAGCAGTACTTC. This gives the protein CASSLVRAEGGLYEQYF.

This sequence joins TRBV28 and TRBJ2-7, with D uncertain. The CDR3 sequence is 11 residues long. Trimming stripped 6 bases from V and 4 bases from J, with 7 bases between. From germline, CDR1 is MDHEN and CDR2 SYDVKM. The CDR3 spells CASSLLYEQYF. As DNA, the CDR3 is TGTGCCAGCAGCCTCCTTTACGAGCAGTACTTC.

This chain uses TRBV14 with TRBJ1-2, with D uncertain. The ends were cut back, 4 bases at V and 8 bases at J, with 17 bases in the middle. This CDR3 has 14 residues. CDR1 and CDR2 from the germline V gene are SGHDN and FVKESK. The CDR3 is CASSPGRSPGGYTF. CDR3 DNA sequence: TGTGCCAGCAGCCCAGGACGGTCCCCGGGGGGCTACACCTTC.

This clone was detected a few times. In DNA form, the CDR3 reads TGTGCCAGCAGCGAGGGGGGGCCCTCCTACGAGCAGTACTTC. This sequence encodes CASSEGGPSYEQYF. The chain joins TRBV9 to TRBJ2-7, with D tentatively TRBD2 (7 bases). From germline, CDR1 is SGDLS and CDR2 YYNGEE. This CDR3 has 14 amino acids. V lost 3 bases and J lost 0, with 10 bases in between.

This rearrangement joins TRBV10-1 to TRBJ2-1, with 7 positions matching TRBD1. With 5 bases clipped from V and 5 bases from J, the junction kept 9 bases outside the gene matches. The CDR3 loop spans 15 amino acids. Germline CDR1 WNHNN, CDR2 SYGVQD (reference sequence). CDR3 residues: CASSTGATHNNEQFF. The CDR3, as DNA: TGCGCCAGCAGTACAGGGGCCACTCACAACAATGAGCAGTTCTTC.

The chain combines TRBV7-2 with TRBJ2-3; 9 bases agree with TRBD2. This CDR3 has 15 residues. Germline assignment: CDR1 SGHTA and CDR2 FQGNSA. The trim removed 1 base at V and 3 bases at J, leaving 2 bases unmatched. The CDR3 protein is CASSLGLAGTDTQYF. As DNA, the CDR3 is TGTGCCAGCAGCTTAGGGCTAGCGGGAACAGATACGCAGTATTTT.

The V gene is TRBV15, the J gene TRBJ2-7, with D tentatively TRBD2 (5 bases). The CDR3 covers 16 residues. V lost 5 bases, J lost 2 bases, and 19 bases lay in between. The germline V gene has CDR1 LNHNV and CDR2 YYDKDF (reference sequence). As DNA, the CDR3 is TGTGCCACCAGCCAGCTCCTGGGAGAGAATCCCTACGAGCAGTACTTC. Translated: CATSQLLGENPYEQYF.

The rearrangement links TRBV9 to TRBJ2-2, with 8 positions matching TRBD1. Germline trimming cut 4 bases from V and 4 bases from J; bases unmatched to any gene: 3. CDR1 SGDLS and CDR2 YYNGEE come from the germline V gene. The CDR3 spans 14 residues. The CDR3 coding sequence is TGTGCCAGCAGCCGACAGGGGAGCACCGGGGAGCTGTTTTTT. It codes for CASSRQGSTGELFF.

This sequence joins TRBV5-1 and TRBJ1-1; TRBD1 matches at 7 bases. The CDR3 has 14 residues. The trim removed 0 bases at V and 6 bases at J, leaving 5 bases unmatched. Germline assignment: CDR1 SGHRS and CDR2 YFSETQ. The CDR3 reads CASSLGARGAEAFF. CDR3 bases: TGCGCCAGCAGCTTGGGGGCCAGGGGGGCTGAAGCTTTCTTT.

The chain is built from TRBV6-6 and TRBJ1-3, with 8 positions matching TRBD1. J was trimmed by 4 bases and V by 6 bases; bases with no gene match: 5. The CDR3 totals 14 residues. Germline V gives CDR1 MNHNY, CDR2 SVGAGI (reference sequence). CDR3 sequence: CASSQTGAGNTIYF. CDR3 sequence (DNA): TGTGCCAGCAGCCAGACAGGGGCGGGAAACACCATATATTTT.

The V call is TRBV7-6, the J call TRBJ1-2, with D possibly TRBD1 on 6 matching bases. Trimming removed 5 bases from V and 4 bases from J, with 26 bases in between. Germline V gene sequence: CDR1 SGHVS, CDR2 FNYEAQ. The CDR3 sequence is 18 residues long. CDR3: CASSPSPSPQGSRYGYTF. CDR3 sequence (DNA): TGTGCCAGCAGCCCAAGTCCATCCCCACAGGGATCGCGCTATGGCTACACCTTC.

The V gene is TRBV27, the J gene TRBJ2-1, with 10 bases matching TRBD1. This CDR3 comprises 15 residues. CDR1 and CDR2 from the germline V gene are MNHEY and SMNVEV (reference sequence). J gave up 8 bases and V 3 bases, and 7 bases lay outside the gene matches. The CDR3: CASSFGTGASDEQFF. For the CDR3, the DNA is TGTGCCAGCAGTTTCGGGACAGGGGCTTCCGATGAGCAGTTCTTC.

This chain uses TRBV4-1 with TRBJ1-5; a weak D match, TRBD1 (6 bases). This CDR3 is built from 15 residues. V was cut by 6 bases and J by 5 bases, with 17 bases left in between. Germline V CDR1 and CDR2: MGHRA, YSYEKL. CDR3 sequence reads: CASRSRDNRYQPQHF. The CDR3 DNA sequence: TGCGCCAGCAGGTCCAGGGACAACCGATATCAGCCCCAGCATTTT.

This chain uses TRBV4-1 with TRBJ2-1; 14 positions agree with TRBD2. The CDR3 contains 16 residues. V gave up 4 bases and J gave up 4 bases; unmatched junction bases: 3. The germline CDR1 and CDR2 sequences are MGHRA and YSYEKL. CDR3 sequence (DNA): TGCGCCAGCAGCCCCCGGACTAGCGGGGGGTACAATGAGCAGTTCTTC. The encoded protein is CASSPRTSGGYNEQFF.